This T cell receptor beta chain was found in a study of blood T cell repertoires in COVID-19. Whole-study context: The study drew acute and convalescent COVID-19 samples from the United States, Italy and Spain. PBMCs, B-cell-depleted T cells, or T cells were the source of the cDNA or gDNA that made up the material.

Germline V gives CDR1 SGHNT, CDR2 YENEEA. The V end lost 2 bases, the J end lost 0 bases, and 9 bases lay between the germline ends. The CDR3 runs to 15 residues. Per the study methods: Estimates of nucleated cell counts were drawn from the amplification of reference gene primers. Method: immunoSEQ multiplex PCR; TCRdb's copy keeps in-frame clones and lacks some. V and J calls and clone size are as listed in that table; D and trimming were resolved from the DNA. The table lists approximately 74,000 clones, roughly three quarters of them singletons. The sample taken for sequencing was peripheral blood. This rearrangement joins TRBV11-3 to TRBJ2-3, with D tentatively TRBD1 (6 bases). The receptor's source is a man aged 55-75 years with acute or convalescent COVID-19. CDR3 coding DNA: TGTGCCAGCAGCTTACGGGACACTAGCACAGATACGCAGTATTTT. As protein: CASSLRDTSTDTQYF.